The clone carrying this TCR beta chain was seen at least ten times. The CDR3 runs 14 residues. The V end lost 6 bases, the J end lost 1 base, and 12 bases lay between the germline ends. Germline CDR1 reads ENHRY; CDR2 reads SYGVKD. The source material, RNA transcripts, was used to amplify TCR beta CDR3 regions. HTBI primers were used for first-round RT-PCR of the TCR CDR3. One entry per CDR3 protein results from TCRdb running MiXCR on the multiplex PCR reads. The sample has a few hundred thousand distinct CDR3 sequences; about 14% are singletons. This specimen comes from a study of T cells in Graves' hyperthyroidism and ophthalmopathy.

Material for sequencing was blood. This TCR was sampled from a woman in her 30s with Graves' ophthalmopathy. The V and J genes are TRBV10-3 and TRBJ1-1; D possibly corresponds to TRBD1 (6 bases). CDR3 nucleotides: TGTGCCATCAGGAGCTTACAGGGGAACACTGAAGCTTTCTTT. Protein: CAIRSLQGNTEAFF.